The present T cell receptor (beta chain) was sequenced within a study of T cell repertoires in cytomegalovirus infection. Study-level background: Shared public TCR beta signatures pointed to both CMV infection and a matching HLA type.

The germline V gene has CDR1 DFQATT and CDR2 SNEGSKA (reference sequence). The CDR3 sequence is 13 residues long. V shed 7 bases, J shed 6 bases, and the junction held 10 bases outside the gene matches. Each CDR3 protein gets one entry after TCRdb re-called the reads with MiXCR. The data show hundreds of thousands of distinct CDR3 sequences, with 20% to 30% seen just once and 7.5% to 9% held by the top ten. Regarding this clonotype: What it recognizes is unknown.

Findings of the study overall: Totalled public TCR beta family frequency picked out people who carried CMV plus the relevant HLA. The ex vivo response was dominated by HLA-C-restricted CMV-specific TCR beta clonotypes.

This TCR derives from a human donor in good health (CMV status not recorded). Some clones in this sample may be carry-over from other donors' samples. The material sequenced was CD8+ T cells from PBMCs. This chain connects TRBV20-1 to TRBJ1-2; TRBD1 aligns across 8 bases. The CDR3 sequence is CSGTGTGRDGYTF. The CDR3 DNA is TGCAGTGGGACAGGGACAGGTCGGGATGGCTACACCTTC.